The 32 T cell receptor beta chains listed next were all sequenced from one sample in a study of T-cell reconstitution after alpha-beta-depleted transplantation in children. During its preparation, the TCRbeta library received unique molecular identifiers. TCRdb independently ran MiXCR on the PCR reads; one entry per CDR3 protein. This table holds fewer than 700,000 distinct CDR3 sequences, 13% found once. The sequencing used PBMCs, mostly from graft donor cells, collected 360 days after TCRalphabeta/CD19-depleted stem cell transplant. The source of these receptors is a male patient aged 10-17 years who had a stem cell transplant for acute myeloid leukemia, so the T cells may come from the graft donor.

The gene calls are TRBV3-1 and TRBJ2-6; TRBD2 is a possible D gene (6 bases). The length of the CDR3 is 16 residues. The ends were cut back, 5 bases at V and 0 bases at J, with 11 bases in the middle. CDR1 and CDR2 from the germline V gene are LGHDT and YNNKEL (reference sequence). The CDR3 region has the DNA TGTGCCAGCAGCTGGGGACTGAACTCTGGGGCCAACGTCCTGACTTTC. Amino acid sequence: CASSWGLNSGANVLTF.

J is TRBJ2-1 and V is TRBV18, with D maybe TRBD2 (6 bases). Deletions cut 4 bases from V and 4 bases from J, with 17 bases between. The CDR3 extends over 16 amino acids. Per the germline V gene, CDR1 is KGHSH and CDR2 is LQKENI. Here the CDR3 reads CASSQGGPSVYNEQFF. The CDR3 DNA is TGTGCCAGCTCACAAGGCGGGCCTAGCGTATACAATGAGCAGTTCTTC.

The rearrangement uses TRBV20-1 and TRBJ2-7; D not resolved. Looked up from germline, CDR1 is DFQATT and CDR2 is SNEGSKA (reference sequence). The CDR3 is 13 amino acids. The germline V and J ends were trimmed by 5 bases and 3 bases, with 14 bases remaining between them. The DNA of the CDR3 is TGCAGTGCTCCGGTTCTCCTGGGCTACGAGCAGTACTTC. The encoded protein is CSAPVLLGYEQYF.

In DNA form, the CDR3 reads TGTGCCAGCTCACCCTATGGACCTTACGGCGACAATGAGCAGTTCTTC. This sequence encodes CASSPYGPYGDNEQFF. This rearrangement joins TRBV18 to TRBJ2-1; D remains unclear. Germline CDR1 is KGHSH and CDR2 is LQKENI. The CDR3 spans 16 residues. The germline V and J ends were trimmed by 3 bases and 5 bases, with 17 bases remaining between them.

This clonotype was counted many times. This sequence joins TRBV28 and TRBJ1-5, with D hard to call. The CDR3 has 12 residues. Trimming removed 7 bases from V and 5 bases from J, with 9 bases in between. Germline values: CDR1 MDHEN, CDR2 SYDVKM. DNA for the CDR3: TGTGCCAGCACCCCTGAAGATCAGCCCCAGCATTTT. This encodes CASTPEDQPQHF. The full variable domain, rest sourced from reference TRBV28 and TRBJ1-5, is DVKVTQSSRYLVKRTGEKVFLECVQDMDHENMFWYRQDPGLGLRLIYFSYDVKMKEKGDIPEGYSVSREKKERFSLILESASTNQTSMYLCASTPEDQPQHFGDGTRLSIL.

There are many counts of this clonotype. CDR3 DNA sequence: TGTGCCAGCAGTGATAGTCTGGGGAACACTGAAGCTTTCTTT. As protein: CASSDSLGNTEAFF. The chain combines TRBV25-1 with TRBJ1-1; D uncertain. The germline V and J ends were trimmed by 3 bases and 1 base, with 9 bases remaining between them. From germline, CDR1 is MGHDK and CDR2 SYGVNS. This CDR3 region has 14 residues. The whole variable domain, filled in from reference TRBV25-1 and TRBJ1-1, reads EADIYQTPRYLVIGTGKKITLECSQTMGHDKMYWYQQDPGMELHLIHYSYGVNSTEKGDLSSESTVSRIRTEHFPLTLESARPSHTSQYLCASSDSLGNTEAFFGQGTRLTVV.

The chain is built from TRBV20-1 and TRBJ2-3, with D possibly TRBD1 on 6 matching bases. The CDR3 is made up of 14 amino acids. Between the trimmed V and J ends, which lost 5 bases and 0 bases, there was a span of 12 bases. Per the germline V gene, CDR1 is DFQATT and CDR2 is SNEGSKA (reference sequence). CDR3 protein: CSAPRTVSTDTQYF. The CDR3, as DNA: TGCAGTGCTCCCCGGACAGTTAGCACAGATACGCAGTATTTT.

This clonotype occurred a few times. This CDR3 is CSARETSSSTDTQYF. Here the CDR3 DNA reads TGCAGTGCTAGAGAAACTAGCTCGAGCACAGATACGCAGTATTTT. This chain joins TRBV20-1 and TRBJ2-3; D perhaps matches TRBD2 (6 bases). Germline values: CDR1 DFQATT, CDR2 SNEGSKA (reference sequence). V dropped 0 bases and J dropped 0 bases, with 10 bases sitting between them. The CDR3 contains 15 residues.

This clonotype turned up a few times. The gene calls are TRBV5-1 and TRBJ2-7, with TRBD1 matching over 7 bases. The V gene's germline CDR1 is SGHRS and CDR2 YFSETQ. This CDR3 has 16 amino acids. V lost 4 bases to trimming and J lost 7 bases; unmatched junction nucleotides: 17. CDR3 sequence (DNA): TGCGCCAGCAGCCCGGGGACAGTCCTCGCTCTGGGGGAGCAGTACTTC. This sequence encodes CASSPGTVLALGEQYF.

This clonotype has a handful of counts. This chain links TRBV20-1 with TRBJ2-3; 8 positions agree with TRBD2. Germline V lookup: CDR1 DFQATT, CDR2 SNEGSKA (reference sequence). V was pared by 6 bases and J by 1 base, with 12 bases of the junction left unmatched. This CDR3 is 16 amino acids long. In DNA, the CDR3 is TGCAGTGCCGGGACTAGATTCACCGACGGCACAGATACGCAGTATTTT. Protein product: CSAGTRFTDGTDTQYF.

V is TRBV27 and J is TRBJ2-1; D call uncertain. V lost 3 bases and J 7 bases, leaving 13 bases between the germline ends. The CDR3 consists of 14 residues. Germline loops: CDR1 MNHEY, CDR2 SMNVEV (reference sequence). CDR3 in DNA: TGTGCCAGCAGTTTTATATCCCCCGGGAATGAGCAGTTCTTC. It encodes CASSFISPGNEQFF.

This clonotype was seen repeatedly, ten times or more. V is TRBV28 and J is TRBJ1-6; D unclear. The V end lost 2 bases, the J end lost 0 bases, and 8 bases lay between the germline ends. Germline CDR1 reads MDHEN; CDR2 reads SYDVKM. The CDR3 covers 16 residues. The CDR3: CASSLMGSSYNSPLHF. The CDR3 coding sequence is TGTGCCAGCAGTTTAATGGGGAGCTCCTATAATTCACCCCTCCACTTT.

V is TRBV7-2 and J is TRBJ2-1; D remains unclear. The CDR3 is made up of 14 amino acids. V dropped 7 bases and J dropped 6 bases, with 16 bases sitting between them. Germline V lookup: CDR1 SGHTA, CDR2 FQGNSA. The CDR3 sequence: CASNRRGPANEQFF. As DNA, the CDR3 is TGTGCCAGCAACCGTCGCGGCCCGGCCAATGAGCAGTTCTTC.

The chain employs TRBV4-3 and TRBJ2-7; tentatively, D is TRBD1 or TRBD2 (6 bases each). The V end lost 1 base, the J end lost 5 bases, and 15 bases lay between the germline ends. CDR1 is LGHNA, CDR2 YSLEER, per germline. CDR3 length: 15 residues. CDR3 amino acids: CASSQGSNGGHEQYF. The CDR3 DNA sequence: TGCGCCAGCAGCCAAGGATCCAACGGGGGCCACGAGCAGTACTTC.

The chain joins TRBV18 to TRBJ2-5; D is unresolved. The germline V gene has CDR1 KGHSH and CDR2 LQKENI. V was shortened by 3 bases and J by 4 bases, with 24 bases between the two germline ends. The CDR3 loop spans 18 amino acids. The CDR3 loop reads CASSPAQARLSIIETQYF. CDR3 nucleotides: TGTGCCAGCTCACCCGCGCAGGCTCGTCTCAGTATTATAGAGACCCAGTACTTC.

This clonotype has just a few counts. The chain links TRBV28 to TRBJ2-5; 7 nucleotides align to TRBD2. V trimming: 0 bases; J trimming: 2 bases; junction bases outside the gene matches: 3. Germline CDR1 reads MDHEN; CDR2 reads SYDVKM. The CDR3 loop spans 15 amino acids. CDR3 DNA: TGTGCCAGCAGTTTATGGGGGGGGGGTCAAGAGACCCAGTACTTC. This sequence encodes CASSLWGGGQETQYF.

This clonotype came up many times. The chain uses TRBV3-1 and TRBJ1-1; 8 bases are shared with TRBD1. The CDR3 is 16 residues long. J lost 5 bases, V lost 1 base, and 9 bases had no gene match. From germline, CDR1 is LGHDT and CDR2 YNNKEL (reference sequence). CDR3 coding DNA: TGTGCCAGCAGCCAAGTAAGGGGTACAGGGGGAACTGAAGCTTTCTTT. Its protein product is CASSQVRGTGGTEAFF.

A few counts support this clonotype. The CDR3 coding sequence is TGTGCCAGCAGCTTCAAGCAGTCACGGGACAGGGGCTTAAACACCATATATTTT. It specifies CASSFKQSRDRGLNTIYF. This chain links TRBV11-2 with TRBJ1-3, with 10 bases fitting TRBD1. CDR3 length: 18 amino acids. The V gene's germline CDR1 is SGHAT and CDR2 FQNNGV. V gave up 3 bases and J gave up 6 bases; unmatched junction bases: 14.

V gene TRBV12-3 or TRBV12-4 combines with J gene TRBJ2-2; 10 bases fit TRBD1. The V and J ends lost 5 bases and 1 base, in that order; junction bases with no gene match: 7. The CDR3 is 17 residues long. The CDR3 region is CASSPPGQGWNTGELFF. The CDR3 nucleotides read TGTGCCAGCAGTCCACCGGGACAGGGGTGGAACACCGGGGAGCTGTTTTTT.

As to this clonotype: The junction departs from the called germline gene at one end, perhaps through a read error. The chain carries TRBV19 and TRBJ2-6, with D possibly TRBD2 on 5 matching bases. The germline V gene has CDR1 LNHDA and CDR2 SQIVND (reference sequence). The CDR3 has 17 residues. CDR3: CASSTPAGSSGANVLTF. CDR3 bases: TGTGCCAGCAGTACCCCTGCGGGTTCCTCTGGGGCCAACGTCCTGACTTTC.

The genes are TRBV20-1 and TRBJ1-5; D not resolved. The CDR3 spans 16 residues. V was shortened by 6 bases and J by 6 bases, with 24 bases between the two germline ends. Germline-derived CDR1 and CDR2 are DFQATT and SNEGSKA (reference sequence). The CDR3, as DNA: TGCAGTGCCTCTCAGGTCTCCCTAGTGTTACGTCAGCCCCAGCATTTT. It translates to CSASQVSLVLRQPQHF.

The chain couples TRBV29-1 to TRBJ1-2; D remains unclear. The CDR3 consists of 13 residues. Deletions cut 1 base from V and 0 bases from J, with 6 bases between. CDR1 and CDR2 (germline): SQVTM, ANQGSEA. The CDR3 DNA reads as TGCAGCGTTGAAGTCAGAACTAACTATGGCTACACCTTC. Translating it yields CSVEVRTNYGYTF.

This clonotype was recorded many times. The chain joins TRBV7-9 to TRBJ2-7; tentative D call: TRBD2 (6 bases). V lost 2 bases to trimming and J lost 0 bases, with 17 bases between them. CDR3 length: 17 residues. Germline CDR1 is SEHNR and CDR2 is FQNEAQ (reference sequence). CDR3 nucleotides: TGTGCCAGCAGCTTAAGTCCCTTCGGGGGAGACTCCTACGAGCAGTACTTC. This gives the protein CASSLSPFGGDSYEQYF.

This clonotype has only a few counts. This rearrangement joins TRBV29-1 to TRBJ2-3; possible D gene TRBD2, 5 bases. CDR1 SQVTM and CDR2 ANQGSEA come from the germline V gene. With 0 bases removed from V and 4 bases from J, the gap between germline ends came to 11 bases. CDR3 length: 14 amino acids. CDR3 in amino acids: CSVEDPSRADTQYF. The CDR3 region has the DNA TGCAGCGTTGAAGATCCTTCGAGGGCAGATACGCAGTATTTT.

V is TRBV20-1 and J is TRBJ2-1, with D uncertain. Germline assignment: CDR1 DFQATT and CDR2 SNEGSKA (reference sequence). V lost 6 bases to trimming and J lost 4 bases, with 22 bases between them. This CDR3 contains 16 residues. The CDR3 DNA sequence: TGCAGTGCCGGCGGTACAGCCCCAAATCAATACAATGAGCAGTTCTTC. This encodes CSAGGTAPNQYNEQFF.

This clonotype was found a few times. The chain uses TRBV5-1 and TRBJ2-5, with D perhaps TRBD1 or TRBD2 (5 bases each). Trimming took off 2 bases at V and 4 bases at J, with 9 bases between the two ends. The CDR3 totals 13 residues. Per the germline V gene, CDR1 is SGHRS and CDR2 is YFSETQ. The DNA for the CDR3 is TGCGCCAGCAGCTTCGACGGGACAGAGACCCAGTACTTC. This gives the protein CASSFDGTETQYF.

In its sample, this clonotype was seen many times. The gene calls are TRBV5-1 and TRBJ2-7; 9 bases fit TRBD2. The CDR3 runs 16 residues. With V trimmed by 4 bases and J by 4 bases, 12 bases remained unmatched. Per germline, CDR1 SGHRS and CDR2 YFSETQ. CDR3 DNA sequence: TGCGCCAGCAGCGTTACCGGGACTAGCACCCTATACGAGCAGTACTTC. Translation gives CASSVTGTSTLYEQYF.

This clonotype was seen a handful of times. The rearrangement links TRBV7-9 to TRBJ2-7; TRBD2 agrees at 7 bases. This CDR3 has 16 amino acids. V was pared by 3 bases and J by 0 bases, with 8 bases of the junction left unmatched. The germline gives CDR1 SEHNR, CDR2 FQNEAQ (reference sequence). The CDR3: CASSFISGFYSYEQYF. DNA for the CDR3: TGTGCCAGCAGCTTCATTAGCGGGTTCTACTCCTACGAGCAGTACTTC.

This chain links TRBV10-3 with TRBJ2-7, with D tentatively TRBD1 (6 bases). This CDR3 spans 14 amino acids. The germline V gene encodes CDR1 ENHRY and CDR2 SYGVKD. Deletions cut 3 bases from V and 2 bases from J, with 11 bases between. The CDR3 protein is CAISDSQGTYEQYF. The CDR3 nucleotides are TGTGCCATCAGTGACTCACAGGGTACCTACGAGCAGTACTTC.

V is TRBV20-1 and J is TRBJ1-5, with D perhaps TRBD1 (5 bases). The CDR3 covers 17 residues. Germline V gives CDR1 DFQATT, CDR2 SNEGSKA (reference sequence). Trimming took 3 bases from V and 0 from J, leaving 18 bases between them. The CDR3 nucleotides are TGCAGTGCTAGTCCGTTCGCCATGGGGGGTAGCAATCAGCCCCAGCATTTT. This gives the protein CSASPFAMGGSNQPQHF.

The chain's CDR3 is CASSQVAVLKSPTGWDTGELFF. Here the CDR3 DNA reads TGCGCCAGCAGCCAAGTAGCAGTCCTTAAAAGCCCGACAGGGTGGGACACCGGGGAGCTGTTTTTT. This chain links TRBV4-1 with TRBJ2-2; TRBD1 matches at 7 bases. The J segment lost 3 bases and the V segment lost 1 base, leaving 23 bases of the junction unmatched. Germline V gives CDR1 MGHRA, CDR2 YSYEKL. The CDR3 sequence is 22 residues long.

The gene calls are TRBV5-1 and TRBJ2-7, with TRBD1 identical over 10 bases. Germline CDR1 reads SGHRS; CDR2 reads YFSETQ. V was clipped by 7 bases and J by 7 bases; unmatched bases: 20. The CDR3 has 17 amino acids. CDR3 sequence reads: CASSSGTGAPSSWEQYF. The CDR3 nucleotides are TGCGCCAGCTCATCCGGGACAGGGGCCCCTTCTAGTTGGGAGCAGTACTTC.